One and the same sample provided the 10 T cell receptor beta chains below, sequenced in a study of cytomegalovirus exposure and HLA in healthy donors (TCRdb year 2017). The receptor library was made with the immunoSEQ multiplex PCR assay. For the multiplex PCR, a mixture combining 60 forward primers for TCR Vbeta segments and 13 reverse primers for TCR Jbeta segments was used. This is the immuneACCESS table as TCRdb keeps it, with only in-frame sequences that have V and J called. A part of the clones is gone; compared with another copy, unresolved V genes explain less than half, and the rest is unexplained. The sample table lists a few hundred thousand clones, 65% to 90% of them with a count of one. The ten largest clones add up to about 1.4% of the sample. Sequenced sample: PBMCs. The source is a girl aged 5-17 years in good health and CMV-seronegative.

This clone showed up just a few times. The CDR3: CATWGQETNTEAFF. The CDR3, as DNA: TGTGCCACCTGGGGACAGGAAACGAACACTGAAGCTTTCTTT. The V gene is TRBV10-3, the J gene TRBJ1-1; the match to TRBD1 covers 8 bases. CDR1 and CDR2 from the germline V gene are ENHRY and SYGVKD. CDR3 length equals 14 residues. The V segment lost 10 bases and the J segment 1 base; nucleotides outside the gene matches: 8.

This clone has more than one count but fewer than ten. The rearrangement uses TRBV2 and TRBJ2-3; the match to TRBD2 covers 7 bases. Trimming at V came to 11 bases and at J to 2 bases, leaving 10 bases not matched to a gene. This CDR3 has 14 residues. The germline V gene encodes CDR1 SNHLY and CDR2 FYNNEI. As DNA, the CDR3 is TGTGCCGGACGAGCGGGGCCCTACACAGATACGCAGTATTTT. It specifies CAGRAGPYTDTQYF.

CDR3 residues: CASSETTSAFTDTQYF. The CDR3 DNA sequence: TGTGCCAGCAGTGAAACGACTAGCGCATTCACAGATACGCAGTATTTT. This sequence joins TRBV2 and TRBJ2-3, with 8 bases matching TRBD2. V trimming: 2 bases; J trimming: 2 bases; junction bases outside the gene matches: 6. The CDR3 covers 16 residues. CDR1 is SNHLY and CDR2 is FYNNEI in the germline V gene. Using reference TRBV2 and TRBJ2-3 for the parts outside the CDR3, the full variable domain is EPEVTQTPSHQVTQMGQEVILRCVPISNHLYFYWYRQILGQKVEFLVSFYNNEISEKSEIFDDQFSVERPDGSNFTLKIRSTKLEDSAMYFCASSETTSAFTDTQYFGPGTRLTVL.

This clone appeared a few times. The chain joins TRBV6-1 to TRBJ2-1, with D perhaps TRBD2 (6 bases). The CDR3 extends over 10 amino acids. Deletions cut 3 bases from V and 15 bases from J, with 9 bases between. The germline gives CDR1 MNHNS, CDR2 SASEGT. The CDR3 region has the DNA TGTGCCAGCAGTGATAGGGACTCGTTCTTC. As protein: CASSDRDSFF.

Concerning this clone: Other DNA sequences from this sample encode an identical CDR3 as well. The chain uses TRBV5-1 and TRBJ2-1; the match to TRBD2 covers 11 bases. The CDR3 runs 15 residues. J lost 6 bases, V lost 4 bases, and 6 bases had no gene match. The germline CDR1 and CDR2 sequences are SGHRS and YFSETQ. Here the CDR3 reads CASSLTSGSVNEQFF. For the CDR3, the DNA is TGCGCCAGCAGCCTTACTAGCGGGAGCGTCAATGAGCAGTTCTTC.

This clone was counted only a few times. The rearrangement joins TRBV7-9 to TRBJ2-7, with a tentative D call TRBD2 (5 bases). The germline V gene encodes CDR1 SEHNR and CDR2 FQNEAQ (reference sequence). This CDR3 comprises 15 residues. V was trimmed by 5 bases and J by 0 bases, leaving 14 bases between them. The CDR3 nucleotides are TGTGCCAGCAGCACCGGACGGGAAAGCTCCTACGAGCAGTACTTC. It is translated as CASSTGRESSYEQYF. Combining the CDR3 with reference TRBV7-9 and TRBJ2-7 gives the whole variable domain DTGVSQNPRHKITKRGQNVTFRCDPISEHNRLYWYRQTLGQGPEFLTYFQNEAQLEKSRLLSDRFSAERPKGSFSTLEIQRTEQGDSAMYLCASSTGRESSYEQYFGPGTRLTVT.

The CDR3: CASSPRSGYEQYF. CDR3 nucleotide sequence: TGTGCCAGCTCGCCCCGAAGCGGCTACGAGCAGTACTTC. V usage is TRBV27 and J usage is TRBJ2-5; D may be TRBD2 (5 bases). TRBJ2-7 matches the DNA end more closely, so the J call is doubtful. CDR3 length: 13 residues. Germline values: CDR1 MNHEY, CDR2 SMNVEV (reference sequence).

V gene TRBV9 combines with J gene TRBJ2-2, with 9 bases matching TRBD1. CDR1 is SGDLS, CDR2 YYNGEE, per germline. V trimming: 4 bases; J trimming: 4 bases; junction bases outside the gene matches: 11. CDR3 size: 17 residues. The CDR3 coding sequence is TGTGCCAGCAGCTCATCCTCCGGGACAGGGCCCACCGGGGAGCTGTTTTTT. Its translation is CASSSSSGTGPTGELFF.

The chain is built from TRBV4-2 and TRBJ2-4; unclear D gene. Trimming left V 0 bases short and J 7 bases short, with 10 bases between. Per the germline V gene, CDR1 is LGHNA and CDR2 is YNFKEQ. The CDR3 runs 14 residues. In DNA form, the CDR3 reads TGTGCCAGCAGCCAAGATCGCCGGTCGAACATTCAGTACTTC. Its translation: CASSQDRRSNIQYF.

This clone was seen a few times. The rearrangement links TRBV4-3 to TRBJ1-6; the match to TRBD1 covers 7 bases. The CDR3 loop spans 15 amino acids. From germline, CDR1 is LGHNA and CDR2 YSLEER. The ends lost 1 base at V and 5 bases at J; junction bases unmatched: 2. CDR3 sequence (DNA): TGCGCCAGCAGCCAAGTGGGACAGCATAATTCACCCCTCCACTTT. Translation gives CASSQVGQHNSPLHF.